This TCR beta chain was sequenced for a study of neurological immune-mediated disorders. Whole-study findings and limits: A possible signature appeared as one related-CDR3 cluster, in which phylogenetic grouping placed the repertoires of 18 of 34 multiple sclerosis patients. TCR-beta repertoires seemed private in all groups, with no expanded CDR3 amino acid sequences shared.

V lost 3 bases and J 2 bases, leaving 10 bases between the germline ends. CDR3 length: 14 amino acids. The germline gives CDR1 SGHRS, CDR2 YFSETQ. The unsorted libraries originated from 2 million PBMCs kept at -80 C. The cDNA came from 5'RACE with 10-nucleotide random UMIs. TCRdb reanalysed the 5' RACE reads using MiXCR and keeps one entry per CDR3 protein. The sample lists more than 50,000 distinct CDR3 sequences; 3% to 4% were seen once. This clonotype occurred many times. Its antigen remains unknown. The gene calls are TRBV5-1 and TRBJ2-3, with a possible D match to TRBD2 (6 bases). The clonotype was recovered from an older woman with multiple sclerosis. Material: PBMCs. In DNA form, the CDR3 reads TGCGCCAGCAGCTCCGGGGGTTTCACAGATACGCAGTATTTT. This translates into CASSSGGFTDTQYF.